Following are 32 T cell receptor beta chains from one sample sequenced in a study of vaccination effects on CD4 cells after COVID-19. Libraries were prepared by immunoSEQ multiplex PCR; TCRdb keeps only in-frame clonotypes and omits some of them. The profile shows 27,000 or so clones, around 70% of them singletons. Their antigen targets remain unknown. The ViraFEST assay expanded antigen-specific CD4+ T cells with viral peptide pools before sequencing. The authors isolated CD4+ T cells after about 10 days of culture. Absence of prior SARS-CoV-2 infection characterized the vaccine recipients, who showed negative nucleocapsid antibodies. Sequencing used CD4+ T cells from PBMCs cultured with SARS-CoV-2 spike peptides, obtained before COVID-19 vaccination. All receptors derive from a human donor who received a COVID-19 vaccine.

The rearrangement uses TRBV7-2 and TRBJ2-3, with 10 nucleotides matching TRBD2. The CDR3 totals 16 residues. CDR1 is SGHTA, CDR2 FQGNSA, per germline. The V segment lost 0 bases and the J segment 4 bases; nucleotides outside the gene matches: 4. The CDR3 protein is CASSLAPLAGADTQYF. The CDR3 nucleotides read TGTGCCAGCAGCTTAGCGCCGCTAGCGGGAGCAGATACGCAGTATTTT.

The chain links TRBV5-8 to TRBJ2-7; D unresolved. The CDR3 length is 17 residues. CDR1 SGHTS and CDR2 YDEGEE come from the germline V gene. Trimming pared 7 bases from V and 0 bases from J, leaving 23 bases between. The CDR3 loop reads CASGFHRREVSSYEQYF. CDR3 coding DNA: TGTGCCAGCGGATTCCACCGTCGAGAGGTGAGCTCCTACGAGCAGTACTTC.

The gene calls are TRBV10-3 and TRBJ2-1; D gene uncertain. CDR1 ENHRY and CDR2 SYGVKD come from the germline V gene. This CDR3 is 13 amino acids long. V lost 2 bases and J 5 bases, leaving 7 bases between the germline ends. CDR3 sequence (DNA): TGTGCCATCAGTGAGCTAGGAAACAATGAGCAGTTCTTC. It yields the protein CAISELGNNEQFF.

The CDR3 sequence is CASSVGAAVWDGYTF. DNA for the CDR3: TGTGCCAGCAGCGTAGGCGCAGCGGTGTGGGATGGCTACACCTTC. The chain combines TRBV9 with TRBJ1-2, with D unclear. This CDR3 has 15 residues. Trimming removed 0 bases at V and 6 bases at J, with 15 bases between. Germline CDR1 SGDLS, CDR2 YYNGEE. Using reference TRBV9 and TRBJ1-2 for the parts outside the CDR3, the full variable domain is DSGVTQTPKHLITATGQRVTLRCSPRSGDLSVYWYQQSLDQGLQFLIQYYNGEERAKGNILERFSAQQFPDLHSELNLSSLELGDSALYFCASSVGAAVWDGYTFGSGTRLTVV.

This sequence joins TRBV30 and TRBJ1-1; 9 bases are shared with TRBD1. The CDR3 length is 14 residues. Unmatched junction bases numbered 3, after V lost 2 bases and J lost 2 bases. Germline lookup yields CDR1 GTSNPN and CDR2 SVGIG (reference sequence). CDR3 nucleotide sequence: TGTGCCTGGAGTACGGGACAGGGTAACACTGAAGCTTTCTTT. Encoded protein: CAWSTGQGNTEAFF.

This chain connects TRBV7-8 to TRBJ1-5, with 7 nucleotides matching TRBD1. CDR3 size: 14 residues. CDR1 is SGHVS, CDR2 FQNEAQ, per germline. Unmatched junction bases numbered 3, after V lost 5 bases and J lost 2 bases. The CDR3 region has the DNA TGTGCCAGCAGCCGAGACAGGGGCAATCAGCCCCAGCATTTT. It specifies CASSRDRGNQPQHF.

This clone has only a few counts. The gene calls are TRBV2 and TRBJ1-1, with 8 bases matching TRBD1. Germline trimming cut 4 bases from V and 1 base from J; bases unmatched to any gene: 2. Germline lookup yields CDR1 SNHLY and CDR2 FYNNEI. This CDR3 contains 14 residues. As DNA, the CDR3 is TGTGCCAGCAGTGGCAGGGGGCGGAACACTGAAGCTTTCTTT. Residues: CASSGRGRNTEAFF.

The V call is TRBV7-6, the J call TRBJ2-5, with TRBD1 identical over 10 bases. CDR1 and CDR2 (germline): SGHVS, FNYEAQ. The V gene end was trimmed by 5 bases and the J gene end by 8 bases; junction bases not matched to a gene: 11. The CDR3 length is 15 residues. CDR3 coding DNA: TGTGCCAGCAGCCAAACCGGGACAGGGGATATAACCCAGTACTTC. Encoded protein: CASSQTGTGDITQYF. The variable domain in full, completed from reference TRBV7-6 and TRBJ2-5, reads GAGVSQSPRYKVTKRGQDVALRCDPISGHVSLYWYRQALGQGPEFLTYFNYEAQQDKSGLPNDRFSAERPEGSISTLTIQRTEQRDSAMYRCASSQTGTGDITQYFGPGTRLLVL.

This CDR3 reads CASSLGDSETQYF. The CDR3 bases are TGCGCCAGCAGCTTGGGGGATTCGGAGACCCAGTACTTC. The chain is built from TRBV5-1 and TRBJ2-5, with D hard to call. The V gene lost 0 bases and the J gene lost 5 bases, with 8 bases spanning the gap. The CDR3 length is 13 residues. The germline V gene has CDR1 SGHRS and CDR2 YFSETQ.

The V and J genes are TRBV5-1 and TRBJ1-1; 8 bases agree with TRBD1. Trimming removed 3 bases from V and 1 base from J; junction bases left unmatched: 2. Germline V gene sequence: CDR1 SGHRS, CDR2 YFSETQ. This CDR3 contains 14 residues. The CDR3 DNA reads TGCGCCAGCAGCTGGGGACAGGAGAACACTGAAGCTTTCTTT. It encodes CASSWGQENTEAFF.

This clone occurred a few times. The chain joins TRBV10-1 to TRBJ1-1; D is unresolved. Germline values: CDR1 WNHNN, CDR2 SYGVQD (reference sequence). The CDR3 contains 13 residues. V was cut by 5 bases and J by 1 base, with 8 bases left in between. The DNA for the CDR3 is TGCGCCAGCAGTTCTGACAAGAACACTGAAGCTTTCTTT. It specifies CASSSDKNTEAFF.

This chain uses TRBV7-9 with TRBJ2-1; perhaps D is TRBD1 or TRBD2 (5 bases each). Germline CDR1 is SEHNR and CDR2 is FQNEAQ (reference sequence). Between the trimmed V and J ends, which lost 1 base and 3 bases, there was a span of 10 bases. The CDR3 has 15 residues. CDR3 in DNA: TGTGCCAGCAGCTTAGGAGGGACCTTCTACAATGAGCAGTTCTTC. Translated, it gives CASSLGGTFYNEQFF. The whole variable domain, remainder taken from reference TRBV7-9 and TRBJ2-1, is DTGVSQNPRHKITKRGQNVTFRCDPISEHNRLYWYRQTLGQGPEFLTYFQNEAQLEKSRLLSDRFSAERPKGSFSTLEIQRTEQGDSAMYLCASSLGGTFYNEQFFGPGTRLTVL.

The gene calls are TRBV7-2 and TRBJ1-1; no definite D call. The CDR3 extends over 14 amino acids. V lost 4 bases and J 5 bases, leaving 14 bases between the germline ends. Per the germline V gene, CDR1 is SGHTA and CDR2 is FQGNSA. This CDR3 is CASSSTKAITEAFF. CDR3 sequence (DNA): TGTGCCAGCAGCTCAACTAAGGCTATAACTGAAGCTTTCTTT.

This chain uses TRBV30 with TRBJ2-7; D call uncertain. Germline V gene data show CDR1 as GTSNPN and CDR2 as SVGIG (reference sequence). This CDR3 has 15 residues. V lost 3 bases to trimming and J lost 1 base, with 16 bases between them. The CDR3 protein is CAWRHNFGLSYEQYF. The CDR3 nucleotides are TGTGCCTGGAGACACAATTTCGGTCTTTCCTACGAGCAGTACTTC.

The CDR3 DNA sequence: TGTGCCAGCTCACCTAGACTAGCGGGGGGGTACAATGAGCAGTTCTTC. As protein: CASSPRLAGGYNEQFF. The chain links TRBV18 to TRBJ2-1, with 14 bases lining up with TRBD2. Trimming cost V 3 bases and J 4 bases; bases outside gene matches: 2. CDR1 KGHSH and CDR2 LQKENI come from the germline V gene. The CDR3 runs to 16 residues.

This clone has only one observation. V and J are TRBV29-1 and TRBJ2-1; D not certain. The CDR3 has 12 amino acids. The V gene lost 4 bases and the J gene lost 4 bases, with 8 bases spanning the gap. Per the germline V gene, CDR1 is SQVTM and CDR2 is ANQGSEA. This CDR3 is CSVVERYNEQFF. The CDR3 DNA is TGCAGCGTTGTCGAGAGGTACAATGAGCAGTTCTTC.

The chain employs TRBV6-1 and TRBJ1-1; weak D call: TRBD1 (6 bases). This CDR3 is 13 amino acids long. V was pared by 1 base and J by 3 bases, with 6 bases between. Looked up from germline, CDR1 is MNHNS and CDR2 is SASEGT. The CDR3 spells CASSEGTDTEAFF. The CDR3, as DNA: TGTGCCAGCAGTGAAGGGACAGACACTGAAGCTTTCTTT.

The gene calls are TRBV6-5 and TRBJ2-5, with TRBD1 identical over 10 bases. CDR3 size: 15 residues. CDR1 is MNHEY, CDR2 SVGAGI, per germline. V was clipped by 5 bases and J by 5 bases; unmatched bases: 8. In DNA, the CDR3 is TGTGCCAGCAGTACCCGACAGGGGGCAGGGGAGACCCAGTACTTC. Amino acid sequence: CASSTRQGAGETQYF.

The rearrangement links TRBV5-1 to TRBJ2-3; 7 bases are a match to TRBD1. V lost 4 bases, J lost 3 bases, and 5 bases stayed unmatched. This CDR3 is built from 14 residues. CDR1 and CDR2 (germline): SGHRS, YFSETQ. The DNA for the CDR3 is TGCGCCAGCAGCCCCGGACAGGAGACAGATACGCAGTATTTT. It specifies CASSPGQETDTQYF.

The chain links TRBV16 to TRBJ1-2; D gene unclear. From germline, CDR1 is KGHSY and CDR2 FQNENV. The V and J ends lost 4 bases and 8 bases respectively, with 17 bases between them. The CDR3 has 14 amino acids. In DNA form, the CDR3 reads TGTGCCAGCAGCCTCAATTCGGGCACAGAAGGCTACACCTTC. It codes for CASSLNSGTEGYTF.

CDR3 sequence: CASSLLGTSNTEAFF. DNA for the CDR3: TGCGCCAGCAGCTTATTAGGGACATCAAACACTGAAGCTTTCTTT. This chain joins TRBV5-1 and TRBJ1-1, with D possibly matching TRBD1 (6 bases). Trimming stripped 2 bases from V and 2 bases from J, with 13 bases between. In germline, CDR1 is SGHRS, CDR2 YFSETQ. This CDR3 has 15 residues.

This clone has more than one count but fewer than ten. The chain employs TRBV5-1 and TRBJ2-1; D possibly corresponds to TRBD2 (6 bases). CDR1 and CDR2 (germline): SGHRS, YFSETQ. The CDR3 is 14 residues long. Trimming removed 5 bases from V and 3 bases from J, with 12 bases in between. The CDR3 DNA follows: TGCGCCAGCAGTACTGCGGGGAACTACAATGAGCAGTTCTTC. Residues: CASSTAGNYNEQFF.

The chain has TRBV6-5 and TRBJ2-7; 9 bases are shared with TRBD1. The germline CDR1 and CDR2 sequences are MNHEY and SVGAGI. The junction had 7 bases not matched to a gene; V was cut back by 6 bases and J by 4 bases. This CDR3 comprises 14 residues. The CDR3 nucleotides read TGTGCCAGCAGAGCCGGACAGGGGACGTACGAGCAGTACTTC. The encoded protein is CASRAGQGTYEQYF.

V gene TRBV3-1 (or the pseudogene TRBV3-2) combines with J gene TRBJ2-3, with D possibly matching TRBD2 (7 bases). This CDR3 has 15 residues. Germline CDR1 LGHDT, CDR2 YNNKEL (reference sequence). V was shortened by 10 bases and J by 2 bases, with 19 bases between the two germline ends. For the CDR3, the DNA is TGTGCCATCGAAAGGCTAGGGGGGGCCACAGATACGCAGTATTTT. Its translation: CAIERLGGATDTQYF.

This clone came up a few times. This sequence joins TRBV10-1 and TRBJ1-4; D call uncertain. There are 15 residues in the CDR3. V lost 0 bases to trimming and J lost 5 bases, with 10 bases between them. Germline CDR1 reads WNHNN; CDR2 reads SYGVQD (reference sequence). In DNA, the CDR3 is TGCGCCAGCAGTGAGTCCGGGGATTACAATGAAAAACTGTTTTTT. Protein sequence: CASSESGDYNEKLFF.

The chain joins TRBV27 to TRBJ1-2; possible D gene TRBD1, 5 bases. The CDR3 totals 15 residues. Per the germline V gene, CDR1 is MNHEY and CDR2 is SMNVEV (reference sequence). V dropped 3 bases and J dropped 7 bases, with 18 bases sitting between them. The CDR3 DNA reads TGTGCCAGCAGTTTTGGGGCAGGCTCTTCGAGTGGCTACACCTTC. It yields the protein CASSFGAGSSSGYTF.

This chain links TRBV5-1 with TRBJ1-1; the D gene is possibly TRBD1 (6 bases). With 2 bases removed from V and 1 base from J, the gap between germline ends came to 9 bases. The CDR3 spans 14 residues. The germline gives CDR1 SGHRS, CDR2 YFSETQ. Here the CDR3 reads CASSLSRGNTEAFF. The DNA of the CDR3 is TGCGCCAGCAGCTTAAGCAGGGGGAACACTGAAGCTTTCTTT.

In this sample, this clone turned up a few times. The rearrangement joins TRBV19 to TRBJ1-3, with D unresolved. Trimming took off 3 bases at V and 0 bases at J, with 6 bases between the two ends. The length of the CDR3 is 14 residues. The germline gives CDR1 LNHDA, CDR2 SQIVND (reference sequence). In nucleotides, the CDR3 is TGTGCCAGTAGTATTAGGAGCTCTGGAAACACCATATATTTT. Protein: CASSIRSSGNTIYF.

The rearrangement links TRBV6-6 to TRBJ1-1; TRBD1 aligns across 9 bases. CDR3 length equals 13 residues. V lost 0 bases and J lost 10; bases outside the gene matches: 3. The germline gives CDR1 MNHNY, CDR2 SVGAGI (reference sequence). The CDR3 DNA reads TGTGCCAGCAGTTACTCATTGGACAGGGGAGCTTTCTTT. Protein sequence: CASSYSLDRGAFF.

This clone has more than one count but fewer than ten. The genes are TRBV19 and TRBJ2-1; no clear D. The V end lost 5 bases, the J end lost 0 bases, and 11 bases lay between the germline ends. Per germline, CDR1 LNHDA and CDR2 SQIVND (reference sequence). This CDR3 region has 15 residues. This CDR3 reads CASSVLDSSYNEQFF. CDR3 coding DNA: TGTGCCAGTAGTGTACTGGATAGCTCCTACAATGAGCAGTTCTTC.

The chain uses TRBV7-9 and TRBJ1-2, with unresolved D. Looked up from germline, CDR1 is SEHNR and CDR2 is FQNEAQ (reference sequence). V lost 4 bases and J 2 bases, leaving 8 bases between the germline ends. The CDR3 spans 13 residues. CDR3 DNA sequence: TGTGCCAGCAGCTCGAGGCAGAACTATGGCTACACCTTC. It specifies CASSSRQNYGYTF.

This rearrangement joins TRBV6-6 to TRBJ1-6; 7 bases are a match to TRBD1. The trim removed 11 bases at V and 8 bases at J, leaving 15 bases unmatched. This CDR3 has 15 residues. Germline assignment: CDR1 MNHNY and CDR2 SVGAGI (reference sequence). The CDR3 nucleotides read TGTGCCGCCCGGGACAGCTCCGGGGTTGATTCACCCCTCCACTTT. Translation: CAARDSSGVDSPLHF.